This T cell receptor beta chain stems from a study of blood T cells in healthy people across ages. Broader study findings: Underestimates were what the diversity estimates from one million T cells were considered to be.

Each donor supplied ten milliliters of peripheral blood. Each sample had at least 6 million PBMCs isolated. Per sample, at least 6 micrograms of total RNA were extracted. Primers used in a second PCR of roughly 6 to 11 cycles were a sample-barcoded 5' primer and a J-beta primer mix. TCRdb ran MiXCR on the 5' RACE reads and lists one entry per CDR3 protein. The table records 1.2 million to 1.5 million distinct CDR3 sequences, roughly 40% of them present only once. Germline V gene sequence: CDR1 SEHNR, CDR2 FQNEAQ (reference sequence). The CDR3 sequence is 16 residues long. With respect to this clonotype: Antigen specificity is unknown.

The V gene is TRBV7-9, the J gene TRBJ2-4, with D perhaps TRBD2 (6 bases). The J call may be in error: the DNA end matches TRBJ2-7 better. Sequences were obtained from blood. This sequence originates from a woman under 30 in good health. In DNA form, the CDR3 reads TGTGCCAGCAGCGGGGGTGGCGGGAATAGTTACTACGAGCAGTACTTC. It yields the protein CASSGGGGNSYYEQYF.